The 22 T cell receptor beta chains given below trace back to one sample, sequenced in a study of T cells after posttransplantation cyclophosphamide (dated by TCRdb to 2016 to 2018). The library was made by the immunoSEQ multiplex PCR assay. TCRdb retrieved this table from immuneACCESS and kept in-frame rearrangements only. Not all clones are present; in checked studies, unresolved V genes account for under half, and no reason is known for the remainder. The sample table holds tens of thousands of clones, of which around 93% were seen once. The ten largest clones represent 2.5% to 3% of the sample. Specimen: PBMCs. These receptors were taken from a woman aged 25 to 39 in good health and a related stem cell transplant donor.

This clone was found once. The chain uses TRBV7-8 and TRBJ1-4; D is unresolved. Deletions cut 1 base from V and 3 bases from J, with 9 bases between. Per germline, CDR1 SGHVS and CDR2 FQNEAQ. The CDR3 consists of 15 residues. The CDR3 loop reads CASSLVATANEKLFF. The CDR3 DNA follows: TGTGCCAGCAGCTTAGTTGCGACGGCTAATGAAAAACTGTTTTTT.

The V gene is TRBV2, the J gene TRBJ1-2; D is uncertain. V was pared by 7 bases and J by 8 bases, with 17 bases between. CDR1 SNHLY and CDR2 FYNNEI come from the germline V gene. The CDR3 is made up of 13 amino acids. CDR3 region: CASTPSRVGGYTF. In DNA, the CDR3 is TGTGCCAGCACCCCTAGTCGGGTCGGGGGCTACACCTTC. The entire variable domain, with the rest obtained from reference TRBV2 and TRBJ1-2, is as follows: EPEVTQTPSHQVTQMGQEVILRCVPISNHLYFYWYRQILGQKVEFLVSFYNNEISEKSEIFDDQFSVERPDGSNFTLKIRSTKLEDSAMYFCASTPSRVGGYTFGSGTRLTVV.

The CDR3 is CASSLGVGEETQYF. CDR3 DNA sequence: TGTGCCAGCAGCTTAGGAGTAGGGGAGGAGACCCAGTACTTC. The chain joins TRBV7-7 to TRBJ2-5; either TRBD1 or TRBD2 may supply D (5 bases each). CDR3 length equals 14 residues. CDR1 and CDR2 (germline): SSHAT, FNYEAQ (reference sequence). V was shortened by 1 base and J by 5 bases, with 11 bases between the two germline ends.

The chain uses TRBV7-9 and TRBJ1-1, with D uncertain. V was trimmed by 2 bases and J by 1 base, leaving 5 bases between them. The CDR3 has 13 residues. CDR1 is SEHNR, CDR2 FQNEAQ, per germline (reference sequence). This CDR3 is CASSLKTNTEAFF. CDR3 sequence (DNA): TGTGCCAGCAGCTTAAAAACGAACACTGAAGCTTTCTTT.

This clone appeared once. The chain has TRBV7-9 and TRBJ1-4; D gene unclear. Looked up from germline, CDR1 is SEHNR and CDR2 is FQNEAQ (reference sequence). The CDR3 totals 16 residues. V shed 0 bases and J shed 3 bases, with 11 bases lying between them. The CDR3 spells CASSLAQGKANEKLFF. The CDR3 DNA is TGTGCCAGCAGCTTAGCGCAAGGGAAGGCTAATGAAAAACTGTTTTTT.

The chain joins TRBV13 to TRBJ2-5; possible D gene TRBD2, 5 bases. CDR3 length: 14 amino acids. CDR1 is PRHDT and CDR2 is FYEKMQ in the germline V gene (reference sequence). The germline V and J ends were trimmed by 5 bases and 2 bases, with 12 bases remaining between them. CDR3 DNA: TGTGCCAGCAGCCTAAGCGGAGCACAAGAGACCCAGTACTTC. Encoded protein: CASSLSGAQETQYF.

J is TRBJ1-3 and V is TRBV6-5; D perhaps matches TRBD1 (5 bases). V was clipped by 2 bases and J by 2 bases, with 10 bases between them. Germline values: CDR1 MNHEY, CDR2 SVGAGI. This CDR3 is built from 15 residues. The CDR3 DNA sequence: TGTGCCAGCAGTTACCACCTCAGGGCTGGAAACACCATATATTTT. Translation gives CASSYHLRAGNTIYF.

V usage is TRBV10-1 and J usage is TRBJ2-3, with D maybe TRBD2 (6 bases). Germline V gene lookup returns CDR1 WNHNN and CDR2 SYGVQD (reference sequence). V was trimmed by 8 bases and J by 2 bases, leaving 29 bases between them. This CDR3 spans 19 amino acids. The CDR3 here is CASQTKAGPQVAPTDTQYF. The CDR3 nucleotides read TGCGCCAGCCAGACCAAGGCGGGGCCACAGGTCGCCCCCACAGATACGCAGTATTTT.

The rearrangement joins TRBV5-1 to TRBJ2-7, with no clear D. Deletions cut 3 bases from V and 7 bases from J, with 14 bases between. The CDR3 is 13 amino acids. Germline CDR1 and CDR2: SGHRS and YFSETQ. The CDR3 loop reads CASSSGRAWEQYF. Written as DNA, the CDR3 is TGCGCCAGCAGCTCTGGTCGGGCCTGGGAGCAGTACTTC.

The chain combines TRBV4-3 with TRBJ1-3, with a weak D call TRBD1 (6 bases). Trimming pared 1 base from V and 6 bases from J, leaving 13 bases between. The CDR3 consists of 15 residues. From germline, CDR1 is LGHNA and CDR2 YSLEER. The CDR3 loop is CASSQGTGYANTIYF. The CDR3 nucleotides are TGCGCCAGCAGCCAAGGAACAGGGTATGCAAACACCATATATTTT.

The rearrangement links TRBV28 to TRBJ2-7; D may be TRBD1 (6 bases). V was pared by 6 bases and J by 5 bases, with 20 bases between. The CDR3 has 15 residues. The germline CDR1 and CDR2 sequences are MDHEN and SYDVKM. The CDR3 loop reads CASSHTLQGQDEQYF. CDR3 sequence (DNA): TGTGCCAGCAGCCACACACTTCAGGGGCAAGACGAGCAGTACTTC.

This chain links TRBV5-1 with TRBJ2-7; 7 nucleotides align to TRBD2. CDR3 length equals 15 residues. J gave up 6 bases and V 1 base, and 10 bases lay outside the gene matches. Germline V gene lookup returns CDR1 SGHRS and CDR2 YFSETQ. The CDR3 nucleotides are TGCGCCAGCAGCTTGTTACTAGCGTCGTCGTCCGAGCAGTACTTC. The encoded protein is CASSLLLASSSEQYF.

The rearrangement uses TRBV6-5 and TRBJ2-7, with 7 bases fitting TRBD1. Germline V gene sequence: CDR1 MNHEY, CDR2 SVGAGI. Trimming removed 6 bases from V and 4 bases from J; junction bases left unmatched: 12. The CDR3 totals 15 residues. As DNA, the CDR3 is TGTGCCAGCAGGAAGGGACAGCTGACTTTGTACGAGCAGTACTTC. It specifies CASRKGQLTLYEQYF.

This rearrangement joins TRBV7-2 to TRBJ2-7, with TRBD2 matching 8 bases. CDR3 length: 17 amino acids. J was trimmed by 4 bases and V by 5 bases; bases with no gene match: 16. Per germline, CDR1 SGHTA and CDR2 FQGNSA. The DNA for the CDR3 is TGTGCCAGCAGCCCACGGTGGCGGGGGGAAATCGGTTACGAGCAGTACTTC. It encodes CASSPRWRGEIGYEQYF.

This clone was counted a single time. The J gene is TRBJ1-2, the V gene TRBV2; D gene ambiguous. The CDR3 is made up of 13 amino acids. Germline-derived CDR1 and CDR2 are SNHLY and FYNNEI. V gave up 6 bases and J gave up 2 bases, with 10 bases separating them. The CDR3 reads CASSPYPNYGYTF. The DNA of the CDR3 is TGTGCCAGCAGCCCTTATCCCAACTATGGCTACACCTTC.

On this clone: At one of its ends the junction is not consistent with the germline gene, which may arise from a read error. The chain recombines TRBV7-8 with TRBJ1-3; a weak D match, TRBD1 (5 bases). Germline V gene sequence: CDR1 SGHVS, CDR2 FQNEAQ. The length of the CDR3 is 10 residues. CDR3 region: CGGTGNTIYF. The CDR3 region has the DNA TGCGGGGGGACGGGAAACACCATATATTTT.

The V and J genes are TRBV4-1 and TRBJ2-5; 14 bases match TRBD2. This CDR3 is built from 16 residues. The trim removed 4 bases at V and 1 base at J, leaving 2 bases unmatched. The germline gives CDR1 MGHRA, CDR2 YSYEKL. DNA of the CDR3: TGCGCCAGCAGCCCGGGACTAGCGGGGGTCCAAGAGACCCAGTACTTC. Protein sequence: CASSPGLAGVQETQYF.

The CDR3: CASTGLGGVGNSPLHF. CDR3 sequence (DNA): TGTGCCAGCACCGGGTTAGGGGGGGTTGGGAATTCACCCCTCCACTTT. This chain connects TRBV2 to TRBJ1-6, with a weak D call TRBD1 (6 bases). V lost 7 bases and J 7 bases, leaving 20 bases between the germline ends. The CDR3 consists of 16 residues. Germline lookup yields CDR1 SNHLY and CDR2 FYNNEI.

This chain links TRBV9 with TRBJ1-3; D remains unclear. V lost 4 bases, J lost 0 bases, and 14 bases lay in between. The germline V gene encodes CDR1 SGDLS and CDR2 YYNGEE. This CDR3 comprises 16 residues. The DNA for the CDR3 is TGTGCCAGCAGCTCCACTCCGGGCGTCTCTGGAAACACCATATATTTT. Amino acid sequence: CASSSTPGVSGNTIYF. The entire variable domain, with the rest obtained from reference TRBV9 and TRBJ1-3, is as follows: DSGVTQTPKHLITATGQRVTLRCSPRSGDLSVYWYQQSLDQGLQFLIQYYNGEERAKGNILERFSAQQFPDLHSELNLSSLELGDSALYFCASSSTPGVSGNTIYFGEGSWLTVV.

The V and J genes are TRBV6-5 and TRBJ1-2, with a possible D match to TRBD1 (5 bases). CDR3 length: 12 residues. Germline values: CDR1 MNHEY, CDR2 SVGAGI. The ends were cut back, 3 bases at V and 8 bases at J, with 10 bases in the middle. CDR3 sequence: CASSYGRGGYTF. DNA for the CDR3: TGTGCCAGCAGTTATGGAAGGGGCGGCTACACCTTC.

The rearrangement joins TRBV5-1 to TRBJ2-2; a weak D match, TRBD1 (6 bases). Per germline, CDR1 SGHRS and CDR2 YFSETQ. The CDR3 runs 16 residues. V dropped 2 bases and J dropped 1 base, with 12 bases sitting between them. CDR3 amino acids: CASSFGQSGNTGELFF. CDR3 coding DNA: TGCGCCAGCAGCTTTGGACAGTCGGGGAACACCGGGGAGCTGTTTTTT.

The rearrangement joins TRBV5-6 to TRBJ2-6; no firm D call. The germline CDR1 and CDR2 sequences are SGHDT and YYEEEE. CDR3 length: 15 residues. The V end was cut by 2 bases, the J end by 4 bases, with 10 bases between. The CDR3 DNA sequence: TGTGCCAGCAGCTTTCGAGGTTGGGGGGCCAACGTCCTGACTTTC. Translating it yields CASSFRGWGANVLTF.